This is a list of T cell receptor beta chains from one sample in a study of blood T cell repertoires in COVID-19. The data were produced by immunoSEQ multiplex PCR, yet TCRdb's version contains in-frame clones alone and is incomplete. The sample has approximately 69,000 clones; around 80% are singletons. The source material was peripheral blood. These receptors all stem from a woman aged 80 or older with acute or convalescent COVID-19. Each CDR3 is given without its conserved first and last residue. Each record gives: V gene, J gene, CDR3 protein.

TRBV7-8,TRBJ2-7,ASSFAQGGNEQY
TRBV7-2,TRBJ2-4,ASSFRKQGIKNIQY
TRBV19,TRBJ1-3,ASSIFDGTGNTIY
TRBV28,TRBJ1-6,ASTEQGRDSPLH
TRBV19,TRBJ1-1,ASQGARVWNTEAF
TRBV15,TRBJ1-2,ATSFGQGPFNYGYT
TRBV5-6,TRBJ1-1,ASSSDRGTFMNTEAF
TRBV6-6,TRBJ1-1,ASSLVDSEAF
TRBV25-1,TRBJ1-3,ASSEERTGNTIY
TRBV6-1,TRBJ2-1,ASSPRPNEQF
TRBV21-1,TRBJ2-7,ASSKIRLAANSYEQY
TRBV11-3,TRBJ2-3,ASSLGDRGATDTQY
TRBV14,TRBJ2-5,ASSQVTGIQETQY
TRBV5-8,TRBJ2-3,ASSLGEGPPPDTQY
TRBV18,TRBJ2-3,ASSANPGDTQY
TRBV7-2,TRBJ2-7,ASSLFPPSLATIYEQY
TRBV18,TRBJ1-2,ASSPQDRVNGYT
TRBV19,TRBJ2-7,ASSVRTGGDEQY
TRBV15,TRBJ2-3,ATSRGGGSADTQY
TRBV29-1,TRBJ1-2,SVRGGDRGISNYGYT
TRBV29-1,TRBJ2-2,SVEDIGTGAAGELF
TRBV6-4,TRBJ2-1,ASSDTSGTSYNEQF
TRBV5-1,TRBJ2-1,ASSNSGSVDEQF
TRBV29-1,TRBJ2-3,SVLTQRSTDTQY
TRBV7-9,TRBJ2-2,ASTLDRGLLNTGELF
TRBV4-1,TRBJ1-5,ASSQDSGTGFQPQH
TRBV15,TRBJ2-7,ATSRVDRGLEEQY
TRBV5-1,TRBJ2-1,ASSLVSSGGSSYNEQF
TRBV5-1,TRBJ2-1,ASSSTSGSSYNEQF
TRBV7-9,TRBJ2-3,ASSLALGGVSTDTQY
TRBV5-8,TRBJ2-7,ASRTSVPSYEQY
TRBV7-9,TRBJ2-1,ASSDGLAGVEGYNEQF
TRBV3-1/TRBV3-2,TRBJ2-5,ASSGGIETQY
TRBV27,TRBJ1-4,ASSLSRPGEIAEKLF
TRBV2,TRBJ1-2,ASSQSLPNYGYT
TRBV6-1,TRBJ2-7,ASSDGQGHYYEQY
TRBV25-1,TRBJ2-1,ASSDGRNEQF
TRBV7-9,TRBJ2-2,ASSYPAGGLVTGELF